The 20 T cell receptor beta chains listed next were all sequenced from one sample in a study of early T cells in non-severe SARS-CoV-2 infection. One entry per CDR3 protein, called by TCRdb with MiXCR from the 5' RACE reads. The table lists around 59,000 distinct CDR3 sequences, approximately 9% of them singletons. The sequencing input was whole blood. Receptors originate from an adult who was a healthcare worker with PCR-confirmed SARS-CoV-2 infection or an uninfected control (not recorded which).

This clonotype was counted ten times or more. The gene calls are TRBV27 and TRBJ2-1; 11 nucleotides line up with TRBD2. The CDR3 is 15 amino acids. Germline lookup yields CDR1 MNHEY and CDR2 SMNVEV (reference sequence). V shed 5 bases and J 5 bases; nucleotides not matched to a gene: 5. CDR3 in amino acids: CASSPLAGGHNEQFF. The CDR3 region has the DNA TGTGCCAGCAGTCCCCTAGCGGGAGGCCACAATGAGCAGTTCTTC.

This clonotype was found a few times. V and J are TRBV7-9 and TRBJ2-5; 11 bases agree with TRBD2. After removal of 4 bases from V and 0 bases from J, the junction contained 7 bases not matched to a gene. Germline V gene sequence: CDR1 SEHNR, CDR2 FQNEAQ (reference sequence). The CDR3 has 17 residues. The CDR3 reads CASSSLAGGIYQETQYF. The DNA of the CDR3 is TGTGCCAGCAGCTCTCTAGCGGGAGGTATCTACCAAGAGACCCAGTACTTC.

Of note for this clonotype: The junction does not match germline at one end; this may be a read error. V is TRBV5-4 and J is TRBJ1-2; D is perhaps TRBD1 (6 bases). The CDR3 is made up of 14 amino acids. Per germline, CDR1 SGHNT and CDR2 YYREEE (reference sequence). The CDR3, as DNA: TGTGCCAACAGCCTGCAGGGGTCTAACTATGGCTACACCTTC. Translated, it gives CANSLQGSNYGYTF.

The chain joins TRBV20-1 to TRBJ1-3, with a possible D match to TRBD1 (6 bases). Germline CDR1 reads DFQATT; CDR2 reads SNEGSKA (reference sequence). The CDR3 sequence is 14 residues long. V lost 4 bases and J 4 bases, leaving 14 bases between the germline ends. The CDR3 loop reads CSAIRTEQGNTIYF. In DNA, the CDR3 is TGCAGTGCTATTAGGACAGAGCAAGGAAACACCATATATTTT.

This clonotype was recorded many times. The V and J genes are TRBV7-2 and TRBJ2-1; D assignment may be TRBD1 or TRBD2 (5 bases each). V gave up 3 bases and J gave up 9 bases, with 15 bases separating them. Germline V gene lookup returns CDR1 SGHTA and CDR2 FQGNSA. The CDR3 contains 14 residues. CDR3 region: CASSLDGAVIEQFF. The CDR3, as DNA: TGTGCCAGCAGCTTGGACGGGGCGGTTATTGAGCAGTTCTTC.

This chain joins TRBV11-3 and TRBJ2-3; the match to TRBD2 covers 11 bases. This CDR3 region has 16 residues. Germline CDR1 and CDR2: SGHNT and YENEEA. Trimming cost V 5 bases and J 2 bases; bases outside gene matches: 6. This CDR3 reads CASSPGTSGFTDTQYF. The CDR3 nucleotides read TGTGCCAGCAGCCCGGGGACTAGCGGATTCACAGATACGCAGTATTTT.

This sequence joins TRBV11-2 and TRBJ2-3; maybe TRBD1 (5 bases). Per germline, CDR1 SGHAT and CDR2 FQNNGV. V lost 0 bases and J 6 bases, leaving 10 bases between the germline ends. The CDR3 loop spans 14 amino acids. In DNA, the CDR3 is TGTGCCAGCAGCTTAGATAGGGGCAGTGATACGCAGTATTTT. As protein: CASSLDRGSDTQYF. Full variable domain (remainder filled in from reference TRBV11-2 and TRBJ2-3): EAGVAQSPRYKIIEKRQSVAFWCNPISGHATLYWYQQILGQGPKLLIQFQNNGVVDDSQLPKDRFSAERLKGVDSTLKIQPAKLEDSAVYLCASSLDRGSDTQYFGPGTRLTVL.

This clonotype was detected ten times or more. It may be a read error: a sequence one base away is much more abundant. This chain uses TRBV9 with TRBJ1-3; D uncertain. Trimming stripped 3 bases from V and 3 bases from J, with 1 base between. The CDR3 contains 11 residues. The germline CDR1 and CDR2 sequences are SGDLS and YYNGEE. The CDR3: CASSDGNTIYF. CDR3 coding DNA: TGTGCCAGCAGCGATGGAAACACCATATATTTT.

The chain recombines TRBV7-9 with TRBJ2-7; no firm D call. V was shortened by 7 bases and J by 7 bases, with 11 bases between the two germline ends. This CDR3 is 11 amino acids long. CDR1 is SEHNR and CDR2 is FQNEAQ in the germline V gene (reference sequence). The CDR3 sequence is CASMGIGEQYF. The CDR3 nucleotides are TGTGCCAGCATGGGTATTGGGGAGCAGTACTTC. Variable domain in full (rest from reference TRBV7-9 and TRBJ2-7): DTGVSQNPRHKITKRGQNVTFRCDPISEHNRLYWYRQTLGQGPEFLTYFQNEAQLEKSRLLSDRFSAERPKGSFSTLEIQRTEQGDSAMYLCASMGIGEQYFGPGTRLTVT.

This clonotype has a count of ten or more. V is TRBV7-2 and J is TRBJ2-6; tentatively, D is TRBD1 (5 bases). V lost 3 bases and J 1 base, leaving 7 bases between the germline ends. The CDR3 has 15 amino acids. Per germline, CDR1 SGHTA and CDR2 FQGNSA. The DNA of the CDR3 is TGTGCCAGCAGCTTGAAGGGGTCTGGGGCCAACGTCCTGACTTTC. Protein: CASSLKGSGANVLTF.

The table lists this clonotype with a few counts. This rearrangement joins TRBV11-2 to TRBJ2-2; 12 nucleotides match TRBD2. Unmatched junction bases numbered 7, after V lost 4 bases and J lost 4 bases. Germline V gene lookup returns CDR1 SGHAT and CDR2 FQNNGV. The CDR3 length is 17 residues. The CDR3, as DNA: TGTGCCAGCAGCTCCCGACTAGCGGGAGAACTCACCGGGGAGCTGTTTTTT. Encoded protein: CASSSRLAGELTGELFF.

This chain links TRBV18 with TRBJ2-4; perhaps TRBD1 as D (6 bases). Looked up from germline, CDR1 is KGHSH and CDR2 is LQKENI. The V end lost 4 bases, the J end lost 4 bases, and 14 bases lay between the germline ends. The CDR3 runs to 15 residues. In DNA, the CDR3 is TGTGCCAGCTCACTGTCCGACAGGCGAAAAAACATTCAGTACTTC. The encoded protein is CASSLSDRRKNIQYF.

This clonotype was seen a handful of times. The chain uses TRBV5-4 and TRBJ2-5, with D tentatively TRBD1 or TRBD2 (5 bases each). Trimming left V 2 bases short and J 3 bases short, with 8 bases between. The CDR3 spans 13 residues. Germline V CDR1 and CDR2: SGHNT, YYREEE (reference sequence). The DNA of the CDR3 is TGTGCCAGCAGCTTCGGGACGAAAGAGACCCAGTACTTC. Translation: CASSFGTKETQYF.

This clonotype occurred many times. The chain recombines TRBV9 with TRBJ2-7; 14 nucleotides line up with TRBD2. V was clipped by 4 bases and J by 9 bases; unmatched bases: 9. CDR3 size: 15 residues. Germline V gene lookup returns CDR1 SGDLS and CDR2 YYNGEE. CDR3 in amino acids: CASSPQAGLAGVQYF. CDR3 DNA: TGTGCCAGCAGCCCCCAAGCGGGACTAGCGGGAGTGCAGTACTTC.

In this sample, this clonotype is medium-sized (0.01 to 0.1%). The chain couples TRBV20-1 to TRBJ2-4; D is possibly TRBD1 (5 bases). Trimming left V 8 bases short and J 0 bases short, with 11 bases between. Germline CDR1 DFQATT, CDR2 SNEGSKA (reference sequence). The CDR3 runs to 13 residues. The chain's CDR3 is CSWADRAKNIQYF. CDR3 bases: TGCAGTTGGGCTGACAGAGCCAAAAACATTCAGTACTTC.

The table lists this clonotype with many counts. The chain is built from TRBV12-3 or TRBV12-4 and TRBJ2-7; unclear D gene. The CDR3 runs to 16 residues. Trimming took 3 bases from V and 1 from J, leaving 16 bases between them. CDR3 sequence (DNA): TGTGCCAGCAGTTTCCCCCGCTTAGACAATTCCTACGAGCAGTACTTC. Translated: CASSFPRLDNSYEQYF.

The sample holds many counts of this clonotype. The rearrangement links TRBV4-2 to TRBJ2-3, with TRBD2 matching over 10 bases. This CDR3 has 18 amino acids. From germline, CDR1 is LGHNA and CDR2 YNFKEQ. After removal of 0 bases from V and 2 bases from J, the junction contained 8 bases not matched to a gene. The CDR3 DNA sequence: TGTGCCAGCAGCCAAGAAATGGGAGCGGGAGGGGTCACAGATACGCAGTATTTT. This codes for CASSQEMGAGGVTDTQYF.

This clonotype was seen a few times. J is TRBJ2-3 and V is TRBV4-3; no definite D call. The length of the CDR3 is 14 residues. Between the trimmed V and J ends, which lost 1 base and 4 bases, there was a span of 9 bases. CDR1 and CDR2 from the germline V gene are LGHNA and YSLEER. The CDR3 DNA reads TGCGCCAGCAGCCAAGGAGGCAGCCCAGATACGCAGTATTTT. It encodes CASSQGGSPDTQYF.

This clonotype was picked up many times. V and J are TRBV7-2 and TRBJ2-3; no reliable D call. V shed 2 bases and J shed 7 bases, with 4 bases lying between them. CDR1 is SGHTA and CDR2 is FQGNSA in the germline V gene. There are 11 residues in the CDR3. The CDR3 spells CASSLRNTQYF. The CDR3 DNA reads TGTGCCAGCAGCTTAAGGAATACGCAGTATTTT.

The chain couples TRBV6-2 or TRBV6-3 to TRBJ2-4; weak D call: TRBD2 (5 bases). The CDR3 contains 13 residues. The germline V gene has CDR1 MNHEY and CDR2 SVGEGT. Trimming left V 2 bases short and J 9 bases short, with 11 bases between. The CDR3, as DNA: TGTGCCAGCAGTTACGAGGGAAAGACCATTCAGTACTTC. It yields the protein CASSYEGKTIQYF.